A selection of T cell receptor beta chains follows, all from one sample in a study of PD-1 blockade in mismatch repair-deficient tumors. Profiling relied on immunoSEQ multiplex PCR, and the TCRdb table lists in-frame clones only, not all of them. The sample carries roughly 120,000 clones, roughly 90% recorded once. The sequenced sample was peripheral blood, obtained approximately 73 weeks after starting pembrolizumab. The source is an adult with mismatch repair-deficient cancer. Each CDR3 is given with its conserved first and last residue. D genes are given only for firm matches. A clone size is listed for some rows: how often the clone was seen (once, few, many), or a class if it is expanded.

clone_size,d_call,j_call,v_call,cdr3_aa,cdr3_nt
.,.,TRBJ2-5,TRBV14,CASSSGFLETQYF,TGTGCCAGCAGCTCAGGTTTCCTGGAGACCCAGTACTTC
.,.,TRBJ2-1,TRBV7-8,CASSYLSIYNEQFF,TGTGCCAGCAGCTATTTGTCTATTTACAATGAGCAGTTCTTC
.,.,TRBJ1-1,TRBV19,CASSLGGKAEAFF,TGTGCCAGTAGTCTCGGGGGGAAGGCTGAAGCTTTCTTT
.,TRBD1,TRBJ2-7,TRBV7-2,CASSIPTRGSYEQYF,TGTGCCAGCAGCATCCCGACCAGGGGGTCCTACGAGCAGTACTTC
.,TRBD2,TRBJ2-2,TRBV11-3,CASSGTSFSGELFF,TGTGCCAGCTCCGGGACTAGTTTTTCCGGGGAGCTGTTTTTT
.,.,TRBJ2-1,TRBV18,CASSPPSSPNEQFF,TGTGCCAGCTCACCACCCTCAAGCCCAAATGAGCAGTTCTTC
.,.,TRBJ2-1,TRBV29-1,CSVGPPNYNEQFF,TGCAGCGTTGGGCCGCCTAACTACAATGAGCAGTTCTTC
.,TRBD1,TRBJ2-7,TRBV28,CASSLVWQGAYEQYF,TGTGCCAGCAGTTTGGTTTGGCAGGGGGCTTACGAGCAGTACTTC
.,TRBD1,TRBJ2-7,TRBV19,CASSTGQGSYEQYF,TGTGCCAGTAGTACGGGACAGGGGTCATACGAGCAGTACTTC
.,TRBD2,TRBJ2-7,TRBV11-3,CASSLARDYVHF,TGTGCCAGCAGCTTAGCCCGGGACTACGTGCACTTC
.,TRBD2,TRBJ2-1,TRBV27,CASSPGTSAFYNEQFF,TGTGCCAGCAGCCCCGGGACTAGCGCCTTTTACAATGAGCAGTTCTTC
.,.,TRBJ2-7,TRBV4-1,CASSQVRSSYEQYF,TGCGCCAGCAGCCAAGTTCGTTCCTCCTACGAGCAGTACTTC
.,TRBD1,TRBJ2-2,TRBV4-2,CASSLRDRGTTGELFF,TGTGCCAGCAGCCTAAGGGACAGGGGGACCACCGGGGAGCTGTTTTTT
.,.,TRBJ2-7,TRBV29-1,CSVDQGPYEQYF,TGCAGCGTTGACCAGGGCCCCTACGAGCAGTACTTC
once,.,TRBJ2-3,TRBV11-2,CASSLDYGAIDTQYF,TGTGCCAGCAGCTTAGACTATGGGGCAATCGATACGCAGTATTTT
.,TRBD1,TRBJ2-2,TRBV7-9,CASSLRDRRNTGELFF,TGTGCCAGCAGCTTACGGGACAGGCGGAACACCGGGGAGCTGTTTTTT
.,.,TRBJ1-1,TRBV9,CASSVHPGHQNTEAFF,TGTGCCAGCAGCGTCCACCCGGGACACCAGAACACTGAAGCTTTCTTT
.,.,TRBJ2-7,TRBV1,CTSSGGTWGAHEQYF,TGCACCAGCAGCGGTGGGACCTGGGGGGCCCACGAGCAGTACTTC
.,.,TRBJ2-7,TRBV14,CASSNSLYEQYF,TGTGCCAGCAGCAACAGTCTCTACGAGCAGTACTTC
.,TRBD2,TRBJ2-7,TRBV5-1,CASSPGGALISYEQYF,TGCGCCAGCAGCCCGGGGGGGGCCCTCATCTCCTACGAGCAGTACTTC
.,TRBD2,TRBJ2-7,TRBV6-1,CASSEAASGGYEQYF,TGTGCCAGCAGTGAAGCGGCTAGCGGGGGCTACGAGCAGTACTTC
.,TRBD1,TRBJ2-6,TRBV28,CASSPQGASSGANVLTF,TGTGCCAGCAGCCCTCAGGGGGCGTCCTCTGGGGCCAACGTCCTGACTTTC
.,TRBD1,TRBJ2-3,TRBV11-1,CASSARQGEPTDTQYF,TGTGCCAGCAGCGCACGACAGGGAGAGCCTACAGATACGCAGTATTTT
many,.,TRBJ1-2,TRBV13,CASSLGQAYGYTF,TGTGCCAGCAGCTTAGGACAGGCCTATGGCTACACCTTC
.,.,TRBJ1-2,TRBV7-2,CASSPLAGLNYGYTF,TGTGCCAGCAGCCCGCTGGCGGGGCTTAACTATGGCTACACCTTC
.,.,TRBJ1-3,TRBV27,CASSLFGGAGNTIYF,TGTGCCAGCAGTTTATTTGGGGGGGCTGGAAACACCATATATTTT
.,.,TRBJ2-7,TRBV11-3,CASSPLVGQGNEQYF,TGTGCCAGCAGCCCCCTGGTCGGCCAGGGGAACGAGCAGTACTTC
.,.,TRBJ2-3,TRBV12-5,CASGSAVPRRTDTQYF,TGTGCTAGTGGTTCCGCAGTCCCTCGTCGGACAGATACGCAGTATTTT
.,.,TRBJ2-1,TRBV2,CASSTLNSRAFMRGPLNEQFF,TGTGCCAGCAGTACCCTAAACTCTAGAGCGTTTATGCGAGGGCCTTTAAATGAGCAGTTCTTC
.,TRBD1,TRBJ2-7,TRBV5-4,CASSSGGRAEQYF,TGTGCCAGCAGCTCAGGGGGCAGGGCCGAGCAGTACTTC
.,TRBD1,TRBJ2-7,TRBV28,CASSEIGPTGAEQYF,TGTGCCAGCAGTGAAATTGGCCCCACAGGGGCCGAGCAGTACTTC
.,TRBD2,TRBJ2-4,TRBV2,CASRNPGLANKNIQYF,TGTGCCAGCAGAAACCCGGGACTAGCGAACAAAAACATTCAGTACTTC
.,TRBD1,TRBJ2-4,TRBV2,CASRRDRINIQYF,TGTGCCAGCAGGCGGGACAGGATAAACATTCAGTACTTC
.,TRBD2,TRBJ2-3,TRBV27,CASSLPPTSGISTDTQYF,TGTGCCAGCAGTCTCCCACCGACTAGCGGAATTAGCACAGATACGCAGTATTTT
once,TRBD1,TRBJ1-1,TRBV5-1,CASSLAGTGLREITEAFF,TGCGCCAGCAGCTTGGCCGGGACAGGGCTGAGAGAGATCACTGAAGCTTTCTTT
.,TRBD2,TRBJ2-7,TRBV4-3,CASSQDRLAVYEQYF,TGCGCCAGCAGCCAAGATCGGCTAGCGGTATACGAGCAGTACTTC
.,.,TRBJ2-7,TRBV25-1,CASIGGPYEQYF,TGTGCCAGCATCGGGGGACCCTACGAGCAGTACTTC
.,.,TRBJ2-1,TRBV29-1,CSVEPTTLGLNEQFF,TGCAGCGTTGAACCAACTACCCTAGGGCTCAATGAGCAGTTCTTC
.,.,TRBJ2-1,TRBV7-9,CASSSSRRGIPYNEQFF,TGTGCCAGCAGCTCATCCCGCCGAGGAATTCCCTACAATGAGCAGTTCTTC
few,.,TRBJ2-7,TRBV4-1,CASSQGTSLGEQYF,TGCGCCAGCAGCCAAGGTACCAGCCTGGGCGAGCAGTACTTC
.,TRBD2,TRBJ2-7,TRBV5-1,CASSDGTTRPYEQYF,TGCGCCAGCAGCGACGGGACTACACGACCCTACGAGCAGTACTTC
.,.,TRBJ1-2,TRBV19,CASSIAQLGPVGYGYTF,TGTGCCAGTAGTATAGCCCAATTGGGACCTGTGGGCTATGGCTACACCTTC
few,.,TRBJ2-7,TRBV5-6,CASSRPRGKQYF,TGTGCCAGCAGCCGGCCCCGAGGGAAGCAGTACTTC
.,TRBD2,TRBJ2-7,TRBV2,CASSDNGRASGEQYF,TGTGCCAGCAGTGATAACGGGAGGGCCTCGGGAGAGCAGTACTTC
.,.,TRBJ2-3,TRBV29-1,CSVEGPRLDTQYF,TGCAGCGTTGAAGGCCCTCGATTGGATACGCAGTATTTT
.,.,TRBJ2-7,TRBV11-2,CASSLGPGTSYEQYF,TGTGCCAGCAGCTTAGGTCCAGGGACTTCCTACGAGCAGTACTTC
once,.,TRBJ1-5,TRBV28,CASSPVGTEEYSNQPQHF,TGTGCCAGCAGTCCTGTTGGGACGGAAGAATATAGCAATCAGCCCCAGCATTTT
few,.,TRBJ2-3,TRBV2,CASSDNRGLSTDTQYF,TGTGCCAGCAGTGACAACAGGGGACTAAGCACAGATACGCAGTATTTT
.,.,TRBJ1-2,TRBV10-2,CASSEGDGRGHYGYTF,TGCGCCAGCAGTGAGGGGGACGGACGAGGTCACTATGGCTACACCTTC
.,.,TRBJ2-4,TRBV11-2,CASSPDQGGARYIQYF,TGTGCCAGCAGCCCGGACCAGGGGGGGGCGAGGTACATTCAGTACTTC
.,.,TRBJ2-7,TRBV6-1,CASTPKGGLPYEQYF,TGTGCCAGCACCCCCAAAGGGGGACTCCCCTACGAGCAGTACTTC
.,.,TRBJ2-5,TRBV6-5,CASSYAGSEETQYF,TGTGCCAGCAGTTACGCGGGGAGTGAAGAGACCCAGTACTTC
.,.,TRBJ2-7,TRBV29-1,CSVLDSLSSYEQYF,TGCAGCGTTCTGGACTCATTAAGCTCCTACGAGCAGTACTTC
.,.,TRBJ2-7,TRBV5-1,CASSLETTHYEQYF,TGCGCCAGCAGCTTGGAGACAACCCACTACGAGCAGTACTTC